The 23 T cell receptor beta chains below all came from one sample that was sequenced in a study of CD8 T cells in Susac syndrome. With random hexamers, reverse transcription was performed on 0.5 to 1 ug of RNA. TCRdb re-called the immunoSEQ multiplex PCR reads through MiXCR, storing one row per CDR3 protein. The table shows 150,000 to 190,000 distinct CDR3 sequences, with around 96% occurring only once. Sequenced input: CD4+ T cells from PBMCs. The receptors originated from a human donor with Susac syndrome.

On this clonotype: One end of the junction is discordant with germline, which a read error may explain. The chain joins TRBV5-1 to TRBJ1-2; D is ambiguous. Germline V gene sequence: CDR1 SGHRS, CDR2 YFSETQ. The CDR3 covers 12 residues. CDR3 sequence reads: CASSLGNYGYTF. DNA of the CDR3: TGTGCCAGCAGTTTAGGAAACTATGGCTACACCTTC.

The chain couples TRBV7-2 to TRBJ2-5, with 8 nucleotides matching TRBD1. Germline assignment: CDR1 SGHTA and CDR2 FQGNSA. The CDR3 has 16 residues. Trimming at V came to 0 bases and at J to 4 bases, leaving 7 bases not matched to a gene. The CDR3 DNA follows: TGTGCCAGCAGCTTAGCCTTCGGACAGGGCGGAGAGACCCAGTACTTC. Translation gives CASSLAFGQGGETQYF.

The V call is TRBV12-3 or TRBV12-4, the J call TRBJ1-3; 8 bases fit TRBD1. The V and J ends lost 6 bases and 8 bases, in that order; junction bases with no gene match: 6. This CDR3 has 13 residues. The CDR3 spells CASSPGQGHTIYF. In nucleotides, the CDR3 is TGTGCCAGCAGCCCTGGACAGGGCCACACCATATATTTT.

The chain links TRBV12-3 or TRBV12-4 to TRBJ2-3, with D possibly matching TRBD1 (5 bases). The CDR3 loop spans 13 amino acids. V was trimmed by 3 bases and J by 4 bases, leaving 8 bases between them. The CDR3 protein is CASSLKGSDTQYF. Here the CDR3 DNA reads TGTGCCAGCAGTTTGAAGGGGTCAGATACGCAGTATTTT.

This chain connects TRBV12-3 or TRBV12-4 to TRBJ2-7; D unclear. The CDR3 is 12 residues long. V was shortened by 6 bases and J by 4 bases, with 10 bases between the two germline ends. The CDR3 DNA sequence: TGTGCCAGCAGCGAAATAGAGTACGAGCAGTACTTC. This gives the protein CASSEIEYEQYF.

This rearrangement joins TRBV20-1 to TRBJ1-6; D gene ambiguous. The CDR3 is 14 residues long. Per the germline V gene, CDR1 is DFQATT and CDR2 is SNEGSKA (reference sequence). The V end lost 3 bases, the J end lost 2 bases, and 8 bases lay between the germline ends. The CDR3 DNA follows: TGCAGTGCTAGCGAGCAGACCTATAATTCACCCCTCCACTTT. It translates to CSASEQTYNSPLHF.

This rearrangement joins TRBV9 to TRBJ2-3; no definite D call. Germline V gives CDR1 SGDLS, CDR2 YYNGEE. V was trimmed by 4 bases and J by 5 bases, leaving 14 bases between them. The CDR3 has 14 residues. CDR3 nucleotide sequence: TGTGCCAGCAGCCCCCCCGCCTCGATAGATACGCAGTATTTT. Translating it yields CASSPPASIDTQYF.

The chain couples TRBV11-3 to TRBJ2-3; TRBD2 might be the D (6 bases). Trimming took off 0 bases at V and 3 bases at J, with 10 bases between the two ends. Germline lookup yields CDR1 SGHNT and CDR2 YENEEA. This CDR3 is built from 15 residues. The CDR3: CASSLEAGQTDTQYF. As DNA, the CDR3 is TGTGCCAGCAGCTTAGAGGCGGGGCAAACAGATACGCAGTATTTT.

V is TRBV3-1 and J is TRBJ2-2; D is possibly TRBD1 or TRBD2 (5 bases each). This CDR3 contains 15 residues. Trimming took 0 bases from V and 7 from J, leaving 12 bases between them. Germline CDR1 and CDR2: LGHDT and YNNKEL (reference sequence). DNA of the CDR3: TGTGCCAGCAGCCAAGAGGGGGAAAGGGGCGGGGAGCTGTTTTTT. Its protein product is CASSQEGERGGELFF.

This chain uses TRBV9 with TRBJ2-2; D is unclear. The CDR3 totals 12 residues. CDR1 and CDR2 from the germline V gene are SGDLS and YYNGEE. V shed 2 bases and J shed 5 bases, with 4 bases lying between them. CDR3 loop: CASSVWTGELFF. The CDR3 bases are TGTGCCAGCAGCGTCTGGACCGGGGAGCTGTTTTTT. The whole variable domain, filled in from reference TRBV9 and TRBJ2-2, reads DSGVTQTPKHLITATGQRVTLRCSPRSGDLSVYWYQQSLDQGLQFLIQYYNGEERAKGNILERFSAQQFPDLHSELNLSSLELGDSALYFCASSVWTGELFFGEGSRLTVL.

The V gene is TRBV7-3, the J gene TRBJ2-3, with 10 bases matching TRBD1. This CDR3 has 15 residues. Germline V gene data show CDR1 as SGHTA and CDR2 as FQGTGA. V trimming: 5 bases; J trimming: 3 bases; junction bases outside the gene matches: 5. The CDR3 DNA follows: TGTGCCAGCAGCCAGGGACAGGGGTGGACAGATACGCAGTATTTT. Its protein is CASSQGQGWTDTQYF.

This clonotype was detected once. The chain couples TRBV29-1 to TRBJ2-7, with TRBD1 as a possible D gene (6 bases). The ends were cut back, 6 bases at V and 0 bases at J, with 18 bases in the middle. Germline V gene sequence: CDR1 SQVTM, CDR2 ANQGSEA. This CDR3 region has 15 residues. CDR3 sequence reads: CSVGFGGLSSYEQYF. The CDR3 nucleotides read TGCAGCGTAGGGTTTGGGGGCCTTAGCTCCTACGAGCAGTACTTC.

The J gene is TRBJ2-5, the V gene TRBV19, with 9 bases that match TRBD2. Germline assignment: CDR1 LNHDA and CDR2 SQIVND (reference sequence). The CDR3 consists of 18 residues. J lost 5 bases, V lost 7 bases, and 20 bases had no gene match. The CDR3 DNA is TGTGCCAGTACCGCCCGGAAGACTAGCGGTTCCCCCCGGGAGACCCAGTACTTC. Amino acids: CASTARKTSGSPRETQYF.

This chain links TRBV13 with TRBJ1-4, with 8 positions matching TRBD1. CDR1 is PRHDT and CDR2 is FYEKMQ in the germline V gene (reference sequence). The CDR3 contains 14 residues. J gave up 6 bases and V 5 bases, and 5 bases lay outside the gene matches. DNA of the CDR3: TGTGCCAGCAGCCTCAGGGGGCAGGATGAAAAACTGTTTTTT. Its translation is CASSLRGQDEKLFF. Combining the CDR3 with reference TRBV13 and TRBJ1-4 gives the whole variable domain AAGVIQSPRHLIKEKRETATLKCYPIPRHDTVYWYQQGPGQDPQFLISFYEKMQSDKGSIPDRFSAQQFSDYHSELNMSSLELGDSALYFCASSLRGQDEKLFFGSGTQLSVL.

The J gene is TRBJ2-7, the V gene TRBV20-1; the match to TRBD1 covers 8 bases. Per the germline V gene, CDR1 is DFQATT and CDR2 is SNEGSKA (reference sequence). This CDR3 is 13 amino acids long. The V gene end was trimmed by 3 bases and the J gene end by 7 bases; junction bases not matched to a gene: 8. CDR3 region: CSAREAGGQEQYF. CDR3 in DNA: TGCAGTGCTAGGGAAGCAGGGGGCCAAGAGCAGTACTTC.

V gene TRBV12-3 or TRBV12-4 combines with J gene TRBJ2-1; D is perhaps TRBD1 or TRBD2 (6 bases each). The CDR3 loop spans 14 amino acids. Trimming took 6 bases from V and 8 from J, leaving 17 bases between them. The CDR3 DNA follows: TGTGCCAGCAGCCTTATCGGAGGGGGAGATGAGCAGTTCTTC. Its translation: CASSLIGGGDEQFF.

The chain carries TRBV29-1 and TRBJ2-3, with 9 bases identical to TRBD2. CDR3 length equals 16 residues. Unmatched junction bases numbered 11, after V lost 5 bases and J lost 2 bases. Germline V CDR1 and CDR2: SQVTM, ANQGSEA. CDR3 DNA: TGCAGCGTTCGGGATGTAGCGGGGGCGTTCACAGATACGCAGTATTTT. Residues: CSVRDVAGAFTDTQYF.

This clonotype is a singleton in its sample. The chain is built from TRBV15 and TRBJ2-7, with a possible D match to TRBD1 (6 bases). This CDR3 comprises 13 residues. Deletions cut 9 bases from V and 0 bases from J, with 12 bases between. Germline V lookup: CDR1 LNHNV, CDR2 YYDKDF (reference sequence). CDR3 amino acids: CATQRDTSYEQYF. The DNA of the CDR3 is TGTGCCACGCAGAGGGACACCTCCTACGAGCAGTACTTC.

V usage is TRBV18 and J usage is TRBJ2-5, with D unclear. Trimming removed 1 base at V and 0 bases at J, with 6 bases between. This CDR3 comprises 14 residues. The V gene's germline CDR1 is KGHSH and CDR2 LQKENI. Written as DNA, the CDR3 is TGTGCCAGCTCACCACTCCCCAACCAAGAGACCCAGTACTTC. The encoded protein is CASSPLPNQETQYF.

This chain joins TRBV21-1 and TRBJ2-7; the table's D call TRBD1 went unverified against the DNA. TRBV21-1 counts as a pseudogene. This CDR3 has 18 residues. The CDR3 region has the DNA TGTGCCAGCAGTAAGAGGAGACAGGGGATCATTTCGATCGGACCGGGTTACTTC. Amino acids: CASSKRRQGIISIGPGYF.

This chain links TRBV20-1 with TRBJ2-3; D gene unclear. The length of the CDR3 is 14 residues. Germline V gene sequence: CDR1 DFQATT, CDR2 SNEGSKA (reference sequence). V lost 0 bases, J lost 3 bases, and 10 bases lay in between. Here the CDR3 reads CSARERAPTDTQYF. CDR3 coding DNA: TGCAGTGCTAGAGAACGGGCCCCTACAGATACGCAGTATTTT.

V is TRBV12-3 or TRBV12-4 and J is TRBJ2-3; D possibly corresponds to TRBD2 (6 bases). The CDR3 is 15 amino acids. The ends were cut back, 5 bases at V and 6 bases at J, with 18 bases in the middle. The CDR3, as DNA: TGTGCCAGCAGTCCCCCTTGGGGGGAAGGGGATACGCAGTATTTT. Amino acids: CASSPPWGEGDTQYF.

The count of this clonotype is one. This chain links TRBV20-1 with TRBJ2-3; no clear D. V dropped 5 bases and J dropped 0 bases, with 15 bases sitting between them. The CDR3 consists of 15 residues. Per germline, CDR1 DFQATT and CDR2 SNEGSKA (reference sequence). In nucleotides, the CDR3 is TGCAGTGCTGACCCGGTGGGCCCTAGCACAGATACGCAGTATTTT. This translates into CSADPVGPSTDTQYF.